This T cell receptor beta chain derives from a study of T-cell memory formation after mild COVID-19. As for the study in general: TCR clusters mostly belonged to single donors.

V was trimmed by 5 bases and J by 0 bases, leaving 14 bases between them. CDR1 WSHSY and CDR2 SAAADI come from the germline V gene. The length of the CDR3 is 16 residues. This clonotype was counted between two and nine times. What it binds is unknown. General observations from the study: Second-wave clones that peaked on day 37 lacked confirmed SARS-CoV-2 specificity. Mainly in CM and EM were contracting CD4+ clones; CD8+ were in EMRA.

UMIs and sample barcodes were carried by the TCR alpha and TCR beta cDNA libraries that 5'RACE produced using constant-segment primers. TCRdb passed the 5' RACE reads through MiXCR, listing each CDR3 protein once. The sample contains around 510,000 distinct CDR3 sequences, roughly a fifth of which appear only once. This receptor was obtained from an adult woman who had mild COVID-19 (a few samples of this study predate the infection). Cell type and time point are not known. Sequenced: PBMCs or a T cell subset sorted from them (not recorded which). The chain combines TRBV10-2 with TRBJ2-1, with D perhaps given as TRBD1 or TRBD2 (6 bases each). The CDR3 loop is CASSRIADSSYNEQFF. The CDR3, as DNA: TGCGCCAGCAGTAGAATAGCGGACAGCTCCTACAATGAGCAGTTCTTC.